The 30 T cell receptor beta chains reported below all come from one sample, sequenced in a study of beta chain features in type 1 diabetes. Every isolated RNA sample was fully reverse transcribed, so sequencing captured expressed TCRB transcripts. Only in-frame clones appear in the TCRdb table, and some are missing; sequencing was by immunoSEQ multiplex PCR. The sample has about 320,000 clones, 14% seen once. Sample: central memory CD4+ T cells from blood. Receptors were obtained from a man under 40 in good health.

This clone appeared a few times. The chain uses TRBV29-1 and TRBJ2-5; D perhaps matches TRBD1 (5 bases). Trimming cost V 8 bases and J 1 base, with 14 bases left between them. The CDR3 length is 13 residues. In germline, CDR1 is SQVTM, CDR2 ANQGSEA. The CDR3 here is CSTRQISQETQYF. CDR3 nucleotide sequence: TGCAGCACCCGACAGATCAGCCAAGAGACCCAGTACTTC.

There are a few counts of this clone. The V call is TRBV9, the J call TRBJ2-3; TRBD2 agrees at 7 bases. Germline V CDR1 and CDR2: SGDLS, YYNGEE. The CDR3 extends over 16 amino acids. Losses at the gene ends were 0 bases for V and 0 bases for J; bases not matched to a gene: 4. The CDR3 spells CASSVGPSGSTDTQYF. CDR3 DNA: TGTGCCAGCAGCGTAGGTCCTAGCGGCAGCACAGATACGCAGTATTTT.

This clone has just a few counts. Other DNA sequences from this sample encode an identical CDR3 as well. V gene TRBV6-1 combines with J gene TRBJ2-1, with D possibly being TRBD1 (5 bases). This CDR3 contains 14 residues. Trimming stripped 3 bases from V and 1 base from J, with 7 bases between. CDR1 and CDR2 (germline): MNHNS, SASEGT. As DNA, the CDR3 is TGTGCCAGCAGTGATAGGGGTTCCTACAATGAGCAGTTCTTC. It is translated as CASSDRGSYNEQFF.

The CDR3 sequence: CASSPKGYGYTF. For the CDR3, the DNA is TGTGCCAGCAGCCCCAAGGGCTATGGCTACACCTTC. The chain combines TRBV5-6 with TRBJ1-2; D unresolved. The CDR3 consists of 12 residues. V gave up 4 bases and J gave up 4 bases, with 8 bases separating them. Germline V gives CDR1 SGHDT, CDR2 YYEEEE.

This clone was picked up a small number of times. The chain carries TRBV6-6 and TRBJ2-5, with D unresolved. This CDR3 spans 11 amino acids. The V end was cut by 5 bases, the J end by 5 bases, with 6 bases between. Per germline, CDR1 MNHNY and CDR2 SVGAGI (reference sequence). Here the CDR3 DNA reads TGTGCCAGCAGTGGGTTTGAGACCCAGTACTTC. This gives the protein CASSGFETQYF.

The chain has TRBV20-1 and TRBJ2-1; D remains unclear. V lost 3 bases, J lost 10 bases, and 10 bases lay in between. CDR1 and CDR2 from the germline V gene are DFQATT and SNEGSKA (reference sequence). The CDR3 is 11 residues long. For the CDR3, the DNA is TGCAGTGCTAGTCGGACCAGGGAGCAGTTCTTC. It translates to CSASRTREQFF.

This chain uses TRBV5-1 with TRBJ2-1; 11 bases are a match to TRBD2. The CDR3 contains 15 residues. Trimming took 0 bases from V and 7 from J; bases not matched to a gene: 3. CDR1 is SGHRS and CDR2 is YFSETQ in the germline V gene. CDR3 loop: CASSLAVAGGNEQFF. CDR3 coding DNA: TGCGCCAGCAGCTTGGCGGTAGCGGGAGGGAATGAGCAGTTCTTC.

The J gene is TRBJ1-1, the V gene TRBV19; 7 bases are shared with TRBD1. V gave up 6 bases and J gave up 6 bases; unmatched junction bases: 7. CDR3 length: 13 residues. Germline-derived CDR1 and CDR2 are LNHDA and SQIVND (reference sequence). The CDR3 DNA is TGTGCCAGTAGATACAGGGGAGTGGCTGAAGCTTTCTTT. It translates to CASRYRGVAEAFF.

This clone showed up just a few times. The V gene is TRBV9, the J gene TRBJ1-5; 7 bases agree with TRBD1. The germline V gene has CDR1 SGDLS and CDR2 YYNGEE. This CDR3 has 13 amino acids. The ends lost 3 bases at V and 6 bases at J; junction bases unmatched: 3. The CDR3 spells CASSEGDSQPQHF. The CDR3 DNA sequence: TGTGCCAGCAGCGAAGGGGACAGTCAGCCCCAGCATTTT.

J is TRBJ2-6 and V is TRBV5-1, with D perhaps matching TRBD1 or TRBD2 (5 bases each). Germline V gives CDR1 SGHRS, CDR2 YFSETQ. This CDR3 has 15 amino acids. Trimming removed 0 bases at V and 2 bases at J, with 6 bases between. DNA of the CDR3: TGCGCCAGCAGCTTGGGGGGACCTGGGGCCAACGTCCTGACTTTC. Residues: CASSLGGPGANVLTF.

The chain recombines TRBV19 with TRBJ2-1, with D tentatively TRBD2 (6 bases). Between the trimmed V and J ends, which lost 5 bases and 10 bases, there was a span of 21 bases. CDR1 is LNHDA, CDR2 SQIVND, per germline (reference sequence). The CDR3 spans 15 residues. This chain's CDR3 is CASSLGLAPFEEQFF. The CDR3, as DNA: TGTGCCAGTAGTTTAGGCCTAGCGCCCTTCGAGGAGCAGTTCTTC. Based on the CDR3 plus reference TRBV19 and TRBJ2-1, the full variable domain is DGGITQSPKYLFRKEGQNVTLSCEQNLNHDAMYWYRQDPGQGLRLIYYSQIVNDFQKGDIAEGYSVSREKKESFPLTVTSAQKNPTAFYLCASSLGLAPFEEQFFGPGTRLTVL.

The chain employs TRBV5-4 and TRBJ1-4; D gene ambiguous. V lost 4 bases to trimming and J lost 7 bases, with 8 bases between them. Germline values: CDR1 SGHNT, CDR2 YYREEE (reference sequence). CDR3 length: 12 amino acids. The CDR3 nucleotides read TGTGCCAGCAGCGCATGGGGTGAAAAACTGTTTTTT. Its translation is CASSAWGEKLFF.

The chain is built from TRBV19 and TRBJ2-4, with 11 bases identical to TRBD2. After removal of 4 bases from V and 0 bases from J, the junction contained 2 bases not matched to a gene. This CDR3 contains 16 residues. Germline values: CDR1 LNHDA, CDR2 SQIVND (reference sequence). This chain's CDR3 is CASSTGLAEAKNIQYF. CDR3 DNA sequence: TGTGCCAGTAGTACGGGACTAGCGGAAGCCAAAAACATTCAGTACTTC.

V gene TRBV25-1 combines with J gene TRBJ1-2, with 9 bases fitting TRBD1. V gave up 5 bases and J gave up 1 base; unmatched junction bases: 8. Germline CDR1 reads MGHDK; CDR2 reads SYGVNS. This CDR3 is 16 amino acids long. CDR3 sequence: CASSLGPGQGNYGYTF. Written as DNA, the CDR3 is TGTGCCAGCAGTCTGGGCCCGGGACAGGGTAACTATGGCTACACCTTC.

The CDR3 region has the DNA TGTGCCAGCAGCTTAGGACATAGCAATCAGCCCCAGCATTTT. Translating gives CASSLGHSNQPQHF. This chain connects TRBV7-2 to TRBJ1-5; D is undetermined. The V gene's germline CDR1 is SGHTA and CDR2 FQGNSA. This CDR3 region has 14 residues. The germline V and J ends were trimmed by 1 base and 0 bases, with 4 bases remaining between them. Variable domain in full (rest from reference TRBV7-2 and TRBJ1-5): GAGVSQSPSNKVTEKGKDVELRCDPISGHTALYWYRQSLGQGLEFLIYFQGNSAPDKSGLPSDRFSAERTGGSVSTLTIQRTQQEDSAVYLCASSLGHSNQPQHFGDGTRLSIL.

This clone was counted at least ten times. This sequence joins TRBV9 and TRBJ2-7; D not certain. The CDR3 contains 14 residues. From germline, CDR1 is SGDLS and CDR2 YYNGEE. Trimming took 0 bases from V and 7 from J, leaving 14 bases between them. CDR3 DNA sequence: TGTGCCAGCAGCGTAGACCCAGGCCCCCTAGAGCAGTACTTC. Translation: CASSVDPGPLEQYF.

V and J are TRBV11-1 and TRBJ2-5; D is unresolved. Trimming cost V 4 bases and J 1 base, with 7 bases left between them. The CDR3 has 13 residues. Germline loops: CDR1 SGHAT, CDR2 FQDESV (reference sequence). The CDR3 protein is CASSSGRQETQYF. The CDR3 nucleotides read TGTGCCAGCAGCTCCGGGCGCCAAGAGACCCAGTACTTC.

The chain joins TRBV7-9 to TRBJ2-6, with D possibly TRBD1 on 5 matching bases. CDR3 size: 15 residues. Germline loops: CDR1 SEHNR, CDR2 FQNEAQ (reference sequence). V lost 10 bases and J 0 bases, leaving 13 bases between the germline ends. The CDR3 reads CATPREVSGANVLTF. The DNA for the CDR3 is TGTGCCACTCCCAGGGAAGTCTCTGGGGCCAACGTCCTGACTTTC.

This clone was seen a few times. The rearrangement joins TRBV19 to TRBJ2-7; D perhaps matches TRBD1 (6 bases). V was shortened by 10 bases and J by 3 bases, with 25 bases between the two germline ends. The CDR3 length is 16 residues. Per germline, CDR1 LNHDA and CDR2 SQIVND (reference sequence). CDR3 sequence (DNA): TGTGCCAACCCCCGTAGAGGACAGATGGATATCTACGAGCAGTACGTC. Its translation is CANPRRGQMDIYEQYV.

The V and J genes are TRBV4-3 and TRBJ1-1; tentative D call: TRBD1 (5 bases). Trimming removed 1 base from V and 1 base from J, with 13 bases in between. Germline-derived CDR1 and CDR2 are LGHNA and YSLEER. CDR3 size: 16 residues. The CDR3 coding sequence is TGCGCCAGCAGCCAAGCGCAGAATACAGGGAACACTGAAGCTTTCTTT. Translation: CASSQAQNTGNTEAFF.

The chain combines TRBV7-2 with TRBJ2-5, with D hard to call. CDR1 is SGHTA, CDR2 FQGNSA, per germline. The CDR3 is 13 amino acids. V was clipped by 0 bases and J by 3 bases, with 5 bases between them. CDR3 bases: TGTGCCAGCAGCTTAGCCAACAAAGAGACCCAGTACTTC. The encoded protein is CASSLANKETQYF. Variable domain in full (rest from reference TRBV7-2 and TRBJ2-5): GAGVSQSPSNKVTEKGKDVELRCDPISGHTALYWYRQSLGQGLEFLIYFQGNSAPDKSGLPSDRFSAERTGGSVSTLTIQRTQQEDSAVYLCASSLANKETQYFGPGTRLLVL.

The gene calls are TRBV29-1 and TRBJ1-1; D gene unclear. The germline V gene has CDR1 SQVTM and CDR2 ANQGSEA. The ends were cut back, 2 bases at V and 1 base at J, with 11 bases in the middle. CDR3 size: 14 residues. The CDR3 sequence: CSVEFSAQNTEAFF. The CDR3, as DNA: TGCAGCGTTGAATTCTCGGCCCAGAACACTGAAGCTTTCTTT. Using reference TRBV29-1 and TRBJ1-1 for the parts outside the CDR3, the full variable domain is SAVISQKPSRDICQRGTSLTIQCQVDSQVTMMFWYRQQPGQSLTLIATANQGSEATYESGFVIDKFPISRPNLTFSTLTVSNMSPEDSSIYLCSVEFSAQNTEAFFGQGTRLTVV.

This chain connects TRBV7-8 to TRBJ1-4; weak D call: TRBD1 (5 bases). Germline lookup yields CDR1 SGHVS and CDR2 FQNEAQ. Trimming left V 4 bases short and J 13 bases short, with 19 bases between. This CDR3 is built from 14 residues. The CDR3 DNA reads as TGTGCCAGCAGCTCTACCCGGGGGTATGAGGGACTGTTTTTT. This gives the protein CASSSTRGYEGLFF.

On this clone: Other DNA variants within this sample encode the same CDR3. V is TRBV29-1 and J is TRBJ1-1; D not resolved. V lost 1 base, J lost 5 bases, and 11 bases lay in between. This CDR3 contains 13 residues. Germline assignment: CDR1 SQVTM and CDR2 ANQGSEA. The CDR3 is CSVEVAVTTEAFF. The CDR3 DNA is TGCAGCGTTGAAGTGGCGGTTACGACTGAAGCTTTCTTT.

There are a few counts of this clone. The rearrangement joins TRBV7-2 to TRBJ2-3; TRBD2 matches 8 bases. V gave up 0 bases and J gave up 2 bases; unmatched junction bases: 7. The CDR3 is 17 residues long. Germline CDR1 reads SGHTA; CDR2 reads FQGNSA. The CDR3 DNA reads as TGTGCCAGCAGCTTAGCGCTCAGCGGGGGATTCACAGATACGCAGTATTTT. The encoded protein is CASSLALSGGFTDTQYF.

The table lists this clone with a few counts. The J gene is TRBJ1-4, the V gene TRBV19, with TRBD1 as a possible D gene (6 bases). V lost 4 bases and J lost 11, with 14 bases in between. This CDR3 is built from 13 residues. Germline values: CDR1 LNHDA, CDR2 SQIVND (reference sequence). The CDR3 DNA follows: TGTGCCAGTAGTACAGGGGACCGCAGCAAACTGTTTTTT. Translated, it gives CASSTGDRSKLFF.

V is TRBV4-3 and J is TRBJ2-7; D may be TRBD1 or TRBD2 (5 bases each). Between the trimmed V and J ends, which lost 1 base and 2 bases, there was a span of 12 bases. The CDR3 extends over 15 amino acids. Germline V gene lookup returns CDR1 LGHNA and CDR2 YSLEER. The CDR3 DNA is TGCGCCAGCAGCCAAGTTTGGGGACGGACCTACGAGCAGTACTTC. This gives the protein CASSQVWGRTYEQYF.

The chain joins TRBV4-1 to TRBJ1-2; D perhaps matches TRBD1 (5 bases). Trimming removed 2 bases at V and 4 bases at J, with 14 bases between. Germline V lookup: CDR1 MGHRA, CDR2 YSYEKL. The CDR3 extends over 15 amino acids. CDR3 DNA: TGCGCCAGCAGCCAATATTGGCAGGGCTCCTATGGCTACACCTTC. Encoded protein: CASSQYWQGSYGYTF.

This clone has at least ten counts. V is TRBV7-9 and J is TRBJ1-2; perhaps TRBD1 as D (5 bases). The CDR3 runs to 12 residues. Looked up from germline, CDR1 is SEHNR and CDR2 is FQNEAQ (reference sequence). V was shortened by 4 bases and J by 10 bases, with 13 bases between the two germline ends. The CDR3 here is CASSSDQGVYTF. The CDR3 coding sequence is TGTGCCAGCAGCTCGGATCAGGGCGTCTACACCTTC.

The sample holds a few counts of this clone. The V call is TRBV2, the J call TRBJ2-2; TRBD1 is a possible D gene (5 bases). The CDR3 has 12 residues. With 6 bases removed from V and 6 bases from J, the gap between germline ends came to 8 bases. CDR1 is SNHLY and CDR2 is FYNNEI in the germline V gene. The CDR3 DNA is TGTGCCAGCAGGGTCAGGGCCGGGGAGCTGTTTTTT. Encoded protein: CASRVRAGELFF.